A selection of T cell receptor beta chains follows, all from one sample in a study of shared clonotypes between healthy human individuals. The method was immunoSEQ multiplex PCR; TCRdb's version includes in-frame clones alone and lacks a portion of them. Here the sample spans millions of clones, roughly 91% being singletons. Input material: naive CD8+ T cells from PBMCs. These receptors all come from a man aged 18 to 35 in good health. Some clones in this sample may be carry-over from other donors' samples. The CDR3 runs from the conserved cysteine through the conserved F or W. Fields, in order: D gene, V gene, clone size, CDR3 length, J gene, CDR3 protein, CDR3 DNA. The D gene is left open where the match is weak. Size tells how often a clone was seen (once, few, many) or the class of an expanded clone, and some rows leave it out.

TRBD1	TRBV7-6	-	16	TRBJ2-3	CASRNFDRDMGDTQYF	TGTGCCAGCAGAAACTTTGACAGGGATATGGGAGATACGCAGTATTTT
TRBD1	TRBV30	once	13	TRBJ2-3	CACPGQSTDTQYF	TGTGCCTGTCCGGGACAGAGCACAGATACGCAGTATTTT
-	TRBV27	-	14	TRBJ2-2	CASSLILDPGELFF	TGTGCCAGCAGTTTAATTCTAGACCCCGGGGAGCTGTTTTTT
-	TRBV6-5	-	11	TRBJ2-2	CASSFGGELFF	TGTGCCAGCAGTTTTGGCGGGGAGCTGTTTTTT
-	TRBV19	-	17	TRBJ1-3	CASSTTQQGSYGNTIYF	TGTGCCAGTAGCACCACTCAACAGGGATCATATGGAAACACCATATATTTT
-	TRBV27	-	11	TRBJ1-1	CASSWGAEAFF	TGTGCCAGCAGTTGGGGGGCCGAAGCTTTCTTT
TRBD2	TRBV7-8	-	14	TRBJ2-1	CASSLGGSWDEQFF	TGTGCCAGCAGCTTAGGCGGGAGTTGGGATGAGCAGTTCTTC
TRBD2	TRBV7-3	-	17	TRBJ2-2	CASSPNRLAGDTGELFF	TGTGCCAGCAGCCCTAACCGACTAGCGGGAGACACCGGGGAGCTGTTTTTT
TRBD1	TRBV27	-	14	TRBJ1-2	CASSGDSSNYGYTF	TGTGCCAGCTCTGGGGACAGCTCTAACTATGGCTACACCTTC
-	TRBV19	-	16	TRBJ2-7	CASSHGVGPPPYEQYF	TGTGCCAGTAGCCATGGGGTGGGACCTCCCCCCTACGAGCAGTACTTC
TRBD1	TRBV27	-	15	TRBJ2-7	CASSVRDRGIYEQYF	TGTGCCAGCAGTGTCCGGGACAGGGGAATATACGAGCAGTACTTC
-	TRBV12-5	-	12	TRBJ2-2	CASGFGPGELFF	TGTGCTAGTGGTTTTGGCCCCGGGGAGCTGTTTTTT
-	TRBV29-1	once	13	TRBJ2-5	CSAEGGAQETQYF	TGCAGCGCCGAAGGGGGGGCCCAAGAGACCCAGTACTTC
-	TRBV11-2	once	15	TRBJ2-5	CASSLDPAPQETQYF	TGTGCCAGCAGCTTAGATCCGGCACCGCAAGAGACCCAGTACTTC
TRBD2	TRBV9	-	16	TRBJ2-5	CASSAGTSQIQETQYF	TGTGCCAGCAGCGCCGGGACTAGTCAAATCCAAGAGACCCAGTACTTC
TRBD1	TRBV7-7	-	15	TRBJ2-7	CASSLRQGGRYEQYF	TGTGCCAGCAGCCTACGACAGGGGGGTCGCTACGAGCAGTACTTC
-	TRBV30	-	14	TRBJ1-1	CAWSYRGPNTEAFF	TGTGCCTGGAGTTATCGCGGGCCGAACACTGAAGCTTTCTTT
-	TRBV19	-	14	TRBJ2-1	CASSIFSSHNEQFF	TGTGCCAGTAGTATCTTTAGCTCCCACAATGAGCAGTTCTTC
-	TRBV27	-	14	TRBJ2-2	CASSLWGLTGELFF	TGTGCCAGCAGTTTGTGGGGCCTCACCGGGGAGCTGTTTTTT
-	TRBV9	-	16	TRBJ2-1	CASSVRVAGAYNEQFF	TGTGCCAGCAGCGTACGCGTTGCGGGTGCCTACAATGAGCAGTTCTTC
TRBD1	TRBV4-2	-	15	TRBJ2-7	CASSVERQGANEQYF	TGTGCCAGCAGCGTTGAAAGACAGGGGGCCAACGAGCAGTACTTC
-	TRBV28	-	18	TRBJ1-5	CASSSITGPKSFDQPQHF	TGTGCCAGCAGCTCGATCACCGGCCCCAAGTCATTTGATCAGCCCCAGCATTTT
-	TRBV10-3	-	17	TRBJ1-1	CAITPEVPRTEGTEAFF	TGTGCCATCACCCCGGAGGTCCCCAGGACCGAGGGGACTGAAGCTTTCTTT
TRBD1	TRBV28	-	12	TRBJ2-1	CASSFGTAEQFF	TGTGCCAGCAGTTTCGGGACAGCGGAGCAGTTCTTC
TRBD1	TRBV25-1	-	16	TRBJ2-7	CASSGLTGTGGSEQYF	TGTGCCAGCAGTGGCCTAACCGGGACAGGGGGCTCCGAGCAGTACTTC